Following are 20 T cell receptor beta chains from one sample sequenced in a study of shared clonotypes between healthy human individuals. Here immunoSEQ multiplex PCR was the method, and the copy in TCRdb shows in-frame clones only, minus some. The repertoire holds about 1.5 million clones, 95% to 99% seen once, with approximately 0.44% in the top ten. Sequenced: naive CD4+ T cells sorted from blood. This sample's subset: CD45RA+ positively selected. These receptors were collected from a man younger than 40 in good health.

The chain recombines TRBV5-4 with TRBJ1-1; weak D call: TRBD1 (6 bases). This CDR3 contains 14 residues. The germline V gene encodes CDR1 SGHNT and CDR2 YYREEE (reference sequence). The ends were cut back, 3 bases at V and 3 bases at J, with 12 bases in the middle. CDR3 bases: TGTGCCAGCAGCTCTCTACAGGGATACACTGAAGCTTTCTTT. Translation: CASSSLQGYTEAFF.

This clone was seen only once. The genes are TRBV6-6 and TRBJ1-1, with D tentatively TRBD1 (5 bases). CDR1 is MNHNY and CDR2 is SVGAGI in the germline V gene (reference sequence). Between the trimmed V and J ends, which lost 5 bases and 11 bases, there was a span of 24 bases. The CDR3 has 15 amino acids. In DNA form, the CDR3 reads TGTGCCAGCAGTCCCGGGGCGAAGGAGACCCTTATTGCTTTCTTT. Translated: CASSPGAKETLIAFF.

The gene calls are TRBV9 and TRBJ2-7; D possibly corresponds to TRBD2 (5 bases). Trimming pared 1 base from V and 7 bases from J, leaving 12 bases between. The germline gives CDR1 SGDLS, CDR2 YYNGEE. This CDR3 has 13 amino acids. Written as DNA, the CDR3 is TGTGCCAGCAGCGTAAAGGTGCCGGGGGAGCAGTACTTC. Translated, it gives CASSVKVPGEQYF.

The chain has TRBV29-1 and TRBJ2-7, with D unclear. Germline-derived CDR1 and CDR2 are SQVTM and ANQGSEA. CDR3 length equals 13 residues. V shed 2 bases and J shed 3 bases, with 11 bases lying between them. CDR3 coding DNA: TGCAGCGTTGAAAGGGTCAATGGCTACGAGCAGTACTTC. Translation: CSVERVNGYEQYF.

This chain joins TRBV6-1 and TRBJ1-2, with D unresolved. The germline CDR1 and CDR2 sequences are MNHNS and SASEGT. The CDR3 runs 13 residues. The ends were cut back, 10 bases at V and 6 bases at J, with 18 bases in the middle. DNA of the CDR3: TGTGCCACACATTCCGAGGGCTTAAATGGCTACACCTTC. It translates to CATHSEGLNGYTF.

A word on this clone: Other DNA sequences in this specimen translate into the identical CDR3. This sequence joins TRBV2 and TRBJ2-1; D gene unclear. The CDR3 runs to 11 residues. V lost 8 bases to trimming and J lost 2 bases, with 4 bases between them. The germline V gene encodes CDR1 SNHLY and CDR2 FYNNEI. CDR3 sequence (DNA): TGTGCCAGCGGGCCCTACAATGAGCAGTTCTTC. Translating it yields CASGPYNEQFF.

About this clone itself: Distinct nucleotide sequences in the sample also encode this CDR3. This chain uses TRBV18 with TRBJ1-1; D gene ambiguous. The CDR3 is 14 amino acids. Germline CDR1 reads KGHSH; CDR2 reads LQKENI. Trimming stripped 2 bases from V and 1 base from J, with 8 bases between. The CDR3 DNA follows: TGTGCCAGCTCACCAGATGGCGGGAACACTGAAGCTTTCTTT. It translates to CASSPDGGNTEAFF.

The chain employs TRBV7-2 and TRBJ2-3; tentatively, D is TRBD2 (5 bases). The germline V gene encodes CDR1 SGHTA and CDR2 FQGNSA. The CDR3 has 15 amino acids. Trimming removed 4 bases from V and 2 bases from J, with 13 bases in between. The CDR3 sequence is CASSSKRIYTDTQYF. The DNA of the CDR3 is TGTGCCAGCAGCTCAAAGCGGATCTACACAGATACGCAGTATTTT.

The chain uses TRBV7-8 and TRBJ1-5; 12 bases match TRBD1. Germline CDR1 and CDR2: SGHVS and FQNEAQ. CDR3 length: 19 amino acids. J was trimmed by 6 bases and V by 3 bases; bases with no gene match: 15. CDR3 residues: CASSFSGGTGGPKAQPQHF. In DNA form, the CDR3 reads TGTGCCAGCAGCTTCTCAGGGGGGACAGGGGGCCCGAAGGCTCAGCCCCAGCATTTT.

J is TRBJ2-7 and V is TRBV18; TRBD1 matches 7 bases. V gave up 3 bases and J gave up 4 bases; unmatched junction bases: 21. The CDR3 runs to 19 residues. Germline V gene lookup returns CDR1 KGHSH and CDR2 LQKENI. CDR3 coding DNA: TGTGCCAGCTCACCTTACGCACCACTGACAGGGACCTTTTTATACGAGCAGTACTTC. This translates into CASSPYAPLTGTFLYEQYF.

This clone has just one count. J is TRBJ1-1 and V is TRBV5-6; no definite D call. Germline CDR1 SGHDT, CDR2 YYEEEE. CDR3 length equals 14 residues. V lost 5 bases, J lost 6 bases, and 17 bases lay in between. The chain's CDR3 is CASSQRLTRSEAFF. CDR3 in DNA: TGTGCCAGCAGTCAGAGACTGACAAGGTCTGAAGCTTTCTTT.

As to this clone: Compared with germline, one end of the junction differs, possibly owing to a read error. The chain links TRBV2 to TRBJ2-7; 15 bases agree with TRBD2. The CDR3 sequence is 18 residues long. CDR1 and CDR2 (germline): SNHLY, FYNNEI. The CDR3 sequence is CASREGLAGGPFVSEQYF. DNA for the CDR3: TGTGCCAGCAGAGAAGGACTAGCGGGAGGGCCGTTCGTCTCCGAGCAGTACTTC.

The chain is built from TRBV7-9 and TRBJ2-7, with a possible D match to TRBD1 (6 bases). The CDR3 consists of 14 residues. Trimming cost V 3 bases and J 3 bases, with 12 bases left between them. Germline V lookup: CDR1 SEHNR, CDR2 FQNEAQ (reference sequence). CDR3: CASSFGTPNYEQYF. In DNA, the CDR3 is TGTGCCAGCAGCTTCGGGACACCCAACTACGAGCAGTACTTC.

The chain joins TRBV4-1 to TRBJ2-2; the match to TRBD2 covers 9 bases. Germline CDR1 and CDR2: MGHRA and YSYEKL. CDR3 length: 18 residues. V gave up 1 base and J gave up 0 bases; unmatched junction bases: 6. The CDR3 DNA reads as TGCGCCAGCAGCCAAGGAGCTAGCGGGGTCGCGAACACCGGGGAGCTGTTTTTT. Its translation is CASSQGASGVANTGELFF.

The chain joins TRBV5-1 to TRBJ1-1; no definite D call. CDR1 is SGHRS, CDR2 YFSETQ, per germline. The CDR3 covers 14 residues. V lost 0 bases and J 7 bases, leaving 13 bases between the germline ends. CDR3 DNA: TGCGCCAGCAGCTTGGCACAGTCTTACAGTGAAGCTTTCTTT. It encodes CASSLAQSYSEAFF.

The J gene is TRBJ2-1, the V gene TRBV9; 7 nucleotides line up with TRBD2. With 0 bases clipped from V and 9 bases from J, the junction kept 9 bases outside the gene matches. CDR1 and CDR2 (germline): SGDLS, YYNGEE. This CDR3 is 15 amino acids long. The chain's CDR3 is CASSVVPLLAGEQFF. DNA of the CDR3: TGTGCCAGCAGCGTAGTCCCCCTTTTAGCGGGTGAGCAGTTCTTC.

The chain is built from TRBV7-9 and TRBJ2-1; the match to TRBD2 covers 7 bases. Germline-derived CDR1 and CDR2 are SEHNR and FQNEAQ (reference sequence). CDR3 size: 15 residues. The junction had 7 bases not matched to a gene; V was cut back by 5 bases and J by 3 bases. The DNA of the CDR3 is TGTGCCAGCAGCCCACCGGGACTACTCTACAATGAGCAGTTCTTC. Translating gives CASSPPGLLYNEQFF.

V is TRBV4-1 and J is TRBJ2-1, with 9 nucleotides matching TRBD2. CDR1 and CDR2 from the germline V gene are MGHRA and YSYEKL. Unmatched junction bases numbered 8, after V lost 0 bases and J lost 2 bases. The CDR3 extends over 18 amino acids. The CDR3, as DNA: TGCGCCAGCAGCCAAGATGGGCTAGCGGGATCCCCCTACAATGAGCAGTTCTTC. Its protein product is CASSQDGLAGSPYNEQFF.

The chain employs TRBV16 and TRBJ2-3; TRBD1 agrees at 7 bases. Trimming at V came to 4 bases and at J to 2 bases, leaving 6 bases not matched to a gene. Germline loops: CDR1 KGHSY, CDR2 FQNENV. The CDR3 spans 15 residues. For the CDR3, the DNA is TGTGCCAGCAGCCGCGACAGGGCTAACACAGATACGCAGTATTTT. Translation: CASSRDRANTDTQYF.

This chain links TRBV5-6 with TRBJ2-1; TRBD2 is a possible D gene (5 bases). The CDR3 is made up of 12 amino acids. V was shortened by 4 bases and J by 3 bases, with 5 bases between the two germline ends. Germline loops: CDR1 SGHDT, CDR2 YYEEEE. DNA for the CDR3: TGTGCCAGCAGCGGACTCTACAATGAGCAGTTCTTC. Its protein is CASSGLYNEQFF.